Below, one T cell receptor (beta chain) is given with its context. The antigen is undetermined. The CDR3 is 15 amino acids. Trimming pared 1 base from V and 1 base from J, leaving 12 bases between. Germline CDR1 is SGHRS and CDR2 is YFSETQ. The data are from a study of T cell repertoires and HLA-DP antigens. Overall study context: DNA input averaged about 220 ng in sorted CD137+CD4+ and around 1.2 ug in pre-culture CD4+.

Repertoires were generated with immunoSEQ multiplex PCR, while TCRdb's copy carries only in-frame clones and drops some. Seen here are about 73,000 clones, about 82% observed once, and the top ten hold 1.6%. General study results and limits: Average cumulative frequency of previously undetected clones was roughly 36% against one allele and around 48% against the other.

The clonotype originates from a man in his sixties in good health and CMV-seronegative. V usage is TRBV5-1 and J usage is TRBJ2-7, with a weak D call TRBD1 (5 bases). Material: CD4+ T cells from PBMCs. The CDR3 DNA reads as TGCGCCAGCAGCTTGCAGCCGGCAGGGTCCTACGAGCAGTACTTC. Protein: CASSLQPAGSYEQYF.